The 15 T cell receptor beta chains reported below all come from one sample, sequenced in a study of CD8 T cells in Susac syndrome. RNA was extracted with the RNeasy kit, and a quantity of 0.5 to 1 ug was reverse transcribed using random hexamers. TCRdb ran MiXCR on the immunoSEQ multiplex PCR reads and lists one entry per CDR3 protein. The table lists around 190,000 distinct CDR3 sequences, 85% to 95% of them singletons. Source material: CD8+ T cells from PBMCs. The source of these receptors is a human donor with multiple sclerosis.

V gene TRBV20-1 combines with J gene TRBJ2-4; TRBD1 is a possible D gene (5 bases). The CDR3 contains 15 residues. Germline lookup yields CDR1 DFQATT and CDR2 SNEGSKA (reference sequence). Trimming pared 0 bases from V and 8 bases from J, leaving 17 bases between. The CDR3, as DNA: TGCAGTGCTAGAGATGGCAGGGATGGGTCGTACATTCAGTACTTC. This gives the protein CSARDGRDGSYIQYF.

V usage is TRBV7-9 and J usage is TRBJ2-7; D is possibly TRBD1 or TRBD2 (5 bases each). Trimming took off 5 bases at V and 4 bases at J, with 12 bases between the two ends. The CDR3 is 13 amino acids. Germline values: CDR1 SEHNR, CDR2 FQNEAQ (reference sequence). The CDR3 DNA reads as TGTGCCAGCAGCGGGTCAGGGACGTACGAGCAGTACTTC. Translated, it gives CASSGSGTYEQYF.

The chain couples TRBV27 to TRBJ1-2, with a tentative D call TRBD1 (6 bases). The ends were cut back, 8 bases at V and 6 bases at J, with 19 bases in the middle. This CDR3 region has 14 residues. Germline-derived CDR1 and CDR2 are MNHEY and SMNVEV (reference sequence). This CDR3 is CASGRGSRENGYTF. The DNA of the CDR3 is TGTGCCAGCGGCAGGGGAAGTCGGGAGAATGGCTACACCTTC.

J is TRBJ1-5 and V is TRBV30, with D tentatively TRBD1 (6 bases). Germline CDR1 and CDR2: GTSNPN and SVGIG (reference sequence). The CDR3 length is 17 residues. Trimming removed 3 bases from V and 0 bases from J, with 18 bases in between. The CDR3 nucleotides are TGTGCCTGGAGAGCACCTTCTTGGGGGGCTAGCAATCAGCCCCAGCATTTT. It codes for CAWRAPSWGASNQPQHF.

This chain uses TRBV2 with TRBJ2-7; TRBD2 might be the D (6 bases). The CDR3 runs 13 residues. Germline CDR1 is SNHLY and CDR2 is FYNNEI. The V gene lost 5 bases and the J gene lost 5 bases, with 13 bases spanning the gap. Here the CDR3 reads CASSFMAGNEQYF. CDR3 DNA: TGTGCCAGCAGTTTCATGGCGGGGAACGAGCAGTACTTC.

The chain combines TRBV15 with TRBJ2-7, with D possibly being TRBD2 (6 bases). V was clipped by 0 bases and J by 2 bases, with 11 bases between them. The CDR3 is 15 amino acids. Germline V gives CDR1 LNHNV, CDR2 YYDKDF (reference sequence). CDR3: CATSREGGRPYEQYF. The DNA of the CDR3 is TGTGCCACCAGCAGAGAGGGAGGCCGACCCTACGAGCAGTACTTC.

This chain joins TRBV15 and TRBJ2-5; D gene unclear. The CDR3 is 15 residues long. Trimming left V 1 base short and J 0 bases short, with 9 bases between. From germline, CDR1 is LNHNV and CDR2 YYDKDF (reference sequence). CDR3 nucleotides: TGTGCCACCAGCAGAGGGCTGGGGAACCAAGAGACCCAGTACTTC. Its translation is CATSRGLGNQETQYF.

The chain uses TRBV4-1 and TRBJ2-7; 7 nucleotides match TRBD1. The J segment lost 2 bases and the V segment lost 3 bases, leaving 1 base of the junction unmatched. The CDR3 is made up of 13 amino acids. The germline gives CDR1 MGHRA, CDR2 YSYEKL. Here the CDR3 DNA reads TGCGCCAGCAGCCAGGGACAGCCCTACGAGCAGTACTTC. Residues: CASSQGQPYEQYF.

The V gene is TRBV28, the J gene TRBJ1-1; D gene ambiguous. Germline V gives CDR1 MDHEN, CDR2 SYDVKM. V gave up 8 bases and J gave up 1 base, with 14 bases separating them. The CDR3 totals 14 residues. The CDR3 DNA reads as TGTGCCAGCGTTAGGATAAATTGGAACACTGAAGCTTTCTTT. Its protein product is CASVRINWNTEAFF.

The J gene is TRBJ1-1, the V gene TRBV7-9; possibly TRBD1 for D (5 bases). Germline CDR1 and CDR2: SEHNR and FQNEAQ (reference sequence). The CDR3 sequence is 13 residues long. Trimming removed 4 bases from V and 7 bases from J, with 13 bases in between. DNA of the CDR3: TGTGCCAGCAGCTCCCCCGGGACGGTTGAAGCTTTCTTT. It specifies CASSSPGTVEAFF.

The CDR3 DNA follows: TGCAGCGTCCCAGGGATTGAAGCTTTCTTT. Protein product: CSVPGIEAFF. J is TRBJ1-1 and V is TRBV29-1, with D perhaps matching TRBD1 (5 bases). CDR3 size: 10 residues. CDR1 and CDR2 from the germline V gene are SQVTM and ANQGSEA. V was shortened by 6 bases and J by 7 bases, with 9 bases between the two germline ends. The entire variable domain, with the rest obtained from reference TRBV29-1 and TRBJ1-1, is as follows: SAVISQKPSRDICQRGTSLTIQCQVDSQVTMMFWYRQQPGQSLTLIATANQGSEATYESGFVIDKFPISRPNLTFSTLTVSNMSPEDSSIYLCSVPGIEAFFGQGTRLTVV.

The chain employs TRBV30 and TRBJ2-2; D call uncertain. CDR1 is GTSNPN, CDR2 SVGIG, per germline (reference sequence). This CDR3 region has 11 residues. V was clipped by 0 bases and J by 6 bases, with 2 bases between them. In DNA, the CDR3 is TGTGCCTGGAGTGTACCCGGGGAGCTGTTTTTT. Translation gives CAWSVPGELFF.

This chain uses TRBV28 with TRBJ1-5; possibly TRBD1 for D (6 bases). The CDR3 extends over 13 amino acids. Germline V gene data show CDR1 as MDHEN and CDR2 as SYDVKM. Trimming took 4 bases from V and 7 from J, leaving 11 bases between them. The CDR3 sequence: CASSSGTRQPQHF. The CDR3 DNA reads TGTGCCAGCAGTTCCGGGACACGCCAGCCCCAGCATTTT.

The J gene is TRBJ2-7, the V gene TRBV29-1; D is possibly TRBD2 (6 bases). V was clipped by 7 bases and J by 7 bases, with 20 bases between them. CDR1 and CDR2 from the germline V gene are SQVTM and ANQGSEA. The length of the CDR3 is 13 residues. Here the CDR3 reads CSGQVRGMLEQYF. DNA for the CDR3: TGCAGCGGCCAAGTCCGGGGGATGCTGGAGCAGTACTTC.

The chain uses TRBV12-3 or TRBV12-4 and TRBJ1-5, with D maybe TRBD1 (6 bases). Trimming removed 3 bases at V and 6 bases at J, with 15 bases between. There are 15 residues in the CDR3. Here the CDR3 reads CASSFSPRGGQPQHF. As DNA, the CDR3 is TGTGCCAGCAGTTTTTCGCCCAGGGGAGGTCAGCCCCAGCATTTT.